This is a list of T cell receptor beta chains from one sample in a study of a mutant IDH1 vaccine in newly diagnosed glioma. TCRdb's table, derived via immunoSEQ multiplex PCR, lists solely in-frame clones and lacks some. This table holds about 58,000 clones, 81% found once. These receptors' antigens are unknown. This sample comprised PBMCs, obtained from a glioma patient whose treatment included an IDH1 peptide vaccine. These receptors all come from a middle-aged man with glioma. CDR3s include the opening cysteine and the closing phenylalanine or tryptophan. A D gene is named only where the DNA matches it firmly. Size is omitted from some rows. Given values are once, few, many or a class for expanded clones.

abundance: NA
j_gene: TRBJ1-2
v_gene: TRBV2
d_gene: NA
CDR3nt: TGTGCCAGCAGGAGGAACAGCTTC
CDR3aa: CASRRNSF

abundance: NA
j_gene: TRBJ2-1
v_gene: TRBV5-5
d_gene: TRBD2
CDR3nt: TGTGCCAGCAGCTTGGTCCGGGGGGGCCAGCCCTACAATGAGCAGTTCTTC
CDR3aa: CASSLVRGGQPYNEQFF

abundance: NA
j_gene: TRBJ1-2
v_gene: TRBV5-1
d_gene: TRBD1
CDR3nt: TGCGCCAGCAGCAAGGACAGGGATAGTGGCTACACCTTC
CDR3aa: CASSKDRDSGYTF

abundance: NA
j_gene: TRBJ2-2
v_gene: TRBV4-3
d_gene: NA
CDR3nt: TGCGCCAGCAGCCAGGATAGAGGATCGGGGGAGCTGTTTTTT
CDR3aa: CASSQDRGSGELFF

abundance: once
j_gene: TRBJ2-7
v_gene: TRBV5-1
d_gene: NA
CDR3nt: TGCGCCAGCAGCTTGGCTCGTGGGACTGAGTACGAGCAGTACTTC
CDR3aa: CASSLARGTEYEQYF

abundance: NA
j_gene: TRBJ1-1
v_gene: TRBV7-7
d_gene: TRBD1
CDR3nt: TGTGCTAGCAGCCCAGTCCCAGGGGGCGCGGGCGCTGAAGCTTTCTTT
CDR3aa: CASSPVPGGAGAEAFF

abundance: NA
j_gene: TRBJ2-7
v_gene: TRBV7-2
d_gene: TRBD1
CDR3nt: TGTGCCAGCAGCGCGGACAGGGCTGGGGAGCAGTACTTC
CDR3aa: CASSADRAGEQYF

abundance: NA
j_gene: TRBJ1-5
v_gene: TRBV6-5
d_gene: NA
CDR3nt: TGTGCCAGCAAGGGGGGGGGACGCAATCAGCCCCAGCATTTT
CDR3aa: CASKGGGRNQPQHF

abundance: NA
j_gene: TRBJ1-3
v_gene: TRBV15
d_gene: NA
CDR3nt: TGTGCCACCAGCAGAGAGATAAGCCGAAACACCATATATTTT
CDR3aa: CATSREISRNTIYF

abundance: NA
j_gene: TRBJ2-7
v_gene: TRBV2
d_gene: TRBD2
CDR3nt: TGTGCCAGCAGTGAAGCGGGCGGGAGTTCCTACGAGCAGTACTTC
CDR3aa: CASSEAGGSSYEQYF

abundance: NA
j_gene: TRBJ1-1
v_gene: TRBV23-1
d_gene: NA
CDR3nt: TGCGCCAGCAGTCAGTCTCCGGGACGGGATCTGAACACTGAAGCTTTCTTT
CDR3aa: CASSQSPGRDLNTEAFF

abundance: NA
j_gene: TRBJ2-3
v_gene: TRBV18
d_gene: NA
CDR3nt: TGTGCCAGCTCACCCGGACGAGATACGCAGTATTTT
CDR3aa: CASSPGRDTQYF

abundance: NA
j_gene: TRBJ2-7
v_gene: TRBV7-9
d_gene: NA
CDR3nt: TGTGCCAGCAGCCCAGGGCTCAGGGACGAGCAGTACTTC
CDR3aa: CASSPGLRDEQYF

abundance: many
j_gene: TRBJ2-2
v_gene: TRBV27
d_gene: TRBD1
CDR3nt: TGTGCCAGCAGTCCCGGGACAGGGGGCGCCTCCGGGGAGCTGTTTTTT
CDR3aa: CASSPGTGGASGELFF